This T cell receptor beta chain was sequenced during a study of T cells after yellow fever vaccination. Comments on this clonotype: Its antigen is still unknown.

CDR3 length equals 11 residues. Germline CDR1 is GTSNPN and CDR2 is SVGIG (reference sequence). Trimming took 3 bases from V and 3 from J, leaving 5 bases between them. The authors made TCR cDNA by 5'RACE template switching, adding a universal primer site and UMIs. MiXCR was run by TCRdb on the 5' RACE reads, yielding one entry per CDR3 protein. Of a few hundred thousand distinct CDR3 sequences listed, roughly 8.7% are singletons. Findings of the study overall: A small proportion of clonotypes was detected in both the CD4 and CD8 compartments. Post-booster repertoires again held most primary-vaccination clones (about 96% CD4, 85% to 90% CD8).

This clonotype was obtained from a man aged 18 to 35 who received the YFV17D yellow fever vaccine. The chain carries TRBV30 and TRBJ2-5; no definite D call. The sequences come from PBMCs, collected on the day of the first yellow fever vaccination. CDR3 coding DNA: TGTGCCTGGAGCGAAAAAGAGACCCAGTACTTC. It codes for CAWSEKETQYF.